These T cell receptor beta chains were read from a single sample in a study of T cell changes during pregnancy in multiple sclerosis. TCRdb's copy holds only in-frame clones and misses some; the assay was immunoSEQ multiplex PCR. This table has fewer than 85,000 clones, roughly 93% appearing once. The sequenced sample was peripheral blood, obtained in the second trimester of pregnancy. The receptors were gathered from a female donor with multiple sclerosis, enrolled in a pregnancy study. CDR3s include the opening cysteine and the closing phenylalanine or tryptophan. A D gene is named only where the DNA matches it firmly. Clone size is stated in some rows and not others, as once, few, many or a class when expanded.

TRBV4-1	TRBD2	17	NA	TRBJ2-3	TGCGCCAGCAGCCCTCTCCCTAGCGGGGGAAACTCAGATACGCAGTATTTT	CASSPLPSGGNSDTQYF
TRBV6-5	NA	12	NA	TRBJ2-7	TGTGCCAGCAGCAGAAGCTCCTACGAGCAGTACTTC	CASSRSSYEQYF
TRBV18	NA	16	NA	TRBJ2-1	TGTGCCAGCTCCCCCGAAGTGGGCGGGGCTCACAATGAGCAGTTCTTC	CASSPEVGGAHNEQFF
TRBV27	TRBD1	14	once	TRBJ1-1	TGTGCCAGCAGTTTATACCCAGGGGGATCTGAAGCTTTCTTT	CASSLYPGGSEAFF
TRBV19	NA	15	NA	TRBJ1-6	TGTGCCAGTATCGCCGGAGGGGAAATTCGATCACCCCTCCACTTT	CASIAGGEIRSPLHF
TRBV6-5	NA	16	NA	TRBJ2-7	TGTGCCAGCAGTTACCGTCCGGGACTTTCTCGATGGAGGGAGTACTTC	CASSYRPGLSRWREYF
TRBV30	NA	15	NA	TRBJ2-5	TGTGCCTGGAGTGTACGGTCTAGCCGAGGGGAGACCCAGTACTTC	CAWSVRSSRGETQYF
TRBV29-1	TRBD1	11	NA	TRBJ1-2	TGCAGCGTCAGGGGGGCCTATGGCTACACCTTC	CSVRGAYGYTF
TRBV11-2	NA	14	NA	TRBJ2-7	TGTGCCAGCAGCTTGCGTGCGGGGAGTGGAGAGCAGTACTTC	CASSLRAGSGEQYF
TRBV6-5	TRBD2	15	NA	TRBJ2-2	TGTGCCAGCAGTTCGCTAGCGGGGCCGACCGGGGAGCTGTTTTTT	CASSSLAGPTGELFF
TRBV9	NA	14	once	TRBJ2-5	TGTGCCAGCACCAAAAGGGGTTCCGGGGAGACCCAGTACTTC	CASTKRGSGETQYF
TRBV11-3	TRBD2	17	NA	TRBJ2-5	TGTGCCAGCAGCTTAGATCAGAGGGAGGGGAGTCGGGAGACCCAGTACTTC	CASSLDQREGSRETQYF
TRBV5-6	TRBD1	14	NA	TRBJ1-2	TGTGCCAGCAGCCCTGACAGGGGGCCTTTCGGCTACACCTTC	CASSPDRGPFGYTF